This TCR beta chain was documented in a study of cytomegalovirus exposure and HLA in healthy donors (dated by TCRdb to between 2016 and 2019). Describing the broader study: According to a later analysis, one platform produced both the 120 validation repertoires and the 666 repertoires of the first cohort. The study was designed to test whether signatures of past pathogen exposure could be identified by cataloging public T cell receptors. Besides the first cohort of more than 650 subjects, a separate validation cohort made up of 120 or so different subjects was used. To predict cytomegalovirus infection status, the study combined high-throughput TCR immunosequencing, statistical association of individual TCRs with disease status, and machine learning.

The method behind the library was the immunoSEQ multiplex PCR assay. The paper's data handling went like this. A statistical classification framework was developed to diagnose cytomegalovirus status using the catalog of TCR beta chain sequences. As stored in TCRdb, this immuneACCESS dataset retains in-frame rearrangements with V and J assigned. A fraction of the clones does not appear; measured against another copy, unresolved V genes explain less than half of the discrepancy, and the remainder lacks a known reason. The V and J calls and the clone size are those of that table, but D and trimming were determined from the DNA. This sample comprises over 200,000 clones, 83% of them detected only once. Roughly 5.4% of the sample is in the top ten clones. CDR1 and CDR2 (SGHRS, YFSETQ) derive from the germline V gene. The CDR3 runs 13 amino acids, cysteine and phenylalanine included. Solely the CDR3 DNA is kept, with 39 bases framed from the first base.

The donors belonged to the validation cohort of under 150 subjects, which was separate from the approximately 700-subject first cohort. The sample holds a few counts of this clone. The specificity of this receptor is unknown. One end of the junction does not line up with germline, which may come from a read error. Overall results and qualifications from the work: Most TCR sequences were seen in very few donors, while some public TCRs were found in many individuals. Cytomegalovirus status was reported to be diagnosed by the classifier with high specificity and sensitivity in both the original and validation cohorts. Subsequent analysis determined that TCRs grouped into clusters in the first cohort also showed a tendency toward co-occurrence across the roughly 110 validation repertoires, and 94% of cluster scores exceeded 0. A later analysis had no HLA typing for the validation cohort, so co-occurrence there was scored across all 110 or so repertoires. A few of the identified cytomegalovirus-associated TCR beta chains were confirmed in vitro to be specific for cytomegalovirus antigens. According to the authors, the approach could potentially be generalized to other disease states and immunological phenotypes. A total of 150 to 200 TCR beta chains were listed by the study as associated with cytomegalovirus.

The sequence was obtained from a woman aged 18-30 years in good health and CMV-seronegative. The sequenced material came from PBMCs. The chain couples TRBV5-1 to TRBJ2-7; 7 junctional bases match TRBD2. The CDR3 sequence is CASSLEGEGTTAF. The DNA is TGCGCCAGCAGCTTGGAAGGGGAGGGGACTACTGCGTTC.